What follows are 14 T cell receptor beta chains derived from one specimen sequenced in a study of cytomegalovirus exposure and HLA in healthy donors. The PCR made use of 60 Vbeta and 13 Jbeta primers. The method was immunoSEQ multiplex PCR; TCRdb's version includes in-frame clones alone and lacks a portion of them. Of roughly 100,000 clones listed, around 77% are singletons. Sequencing was done on a sample of PBMCs. The source is a male donor in good health and CMV-seropositive.

This chain joins TRBV28 and TRBJ1-5; 7 bases map to TRBD1. Germline CDR1 MDHEN, CDR2 SYDVKM. The CDR3 is 14 amino acids. Unmatched junction bases numbered 1, after V lost 5 bases and J lost 0 bases. CDR3 loop: CASSAGGSNQPQHF. DNA of the CDR3: TGTGCCAGCAGTGCAGGGGGTAGCAATCAGCCCCAGCATTTT.

V and J are TRBV7-2 and TRBJ1-5; D perhaps matches TRBD1 (6 bases). Trimming pared 6 bases from V and 4 bases from J, leaving 13 bases between. The CDR3 runs 14 residues. The V gene's germline CDR1 is SGHTA and CDR2 FQGNSA. DNA of the CDR3: TGTGCCAGCAGGTCGGGGGGCCTTAATCAGCCCCAGCATTTT. Protein sequence: CASRSGGLNQPQHF.

The V gene is TRBV28, the J gene TRBJ2-5; 9 bases line up with TRBD1. The J call is in doubt because the DNA end fits TRBJ2-7 better. There are 16 residues in the CDR3. CDR1 and CDR2 from the germline V gene are MDHEN and SYDVKM. CDR3 nucleotide sequence: TGTGCCAGCAGTCAGAGACCGGGACAGGGCCCCTACGAGCAGTACTTC. Residues: CASSQRPGQGPYEQYF.

This sequence joins TRBV7-9 and TRBJ2-1; TRBD2 aligns across 12 bases. The CDR3 is 16 amino acids. Germline V CDR1 and CDR2: SEHNR, FQNEAQ (reference sequence). The ends lost 5 bases at V and 7 bases at J; junction bases unmatched: 9. For the CDR3, the DNA is TGTGCCAGCAGCCCTGGGACTAGCGGGCACAGAAATGAGCAGTTCTTC. Its translation is CASSPGTSGHRNEQFF.

This sequence joins TRBV5-1 and TRBJ2-7; 7 bases fit TRBD1. CDR3 length: 17 residues. CDR1 SGHRS and CDR2 YFSETQ come from the germline V gene. The ends lost 3 bases at V and 3 bases at J; junction bases unmatched: 15. This CDR3 reads CASSSGQVSTSNYEQYF. The CDR3 coding sequence is TGCGCCAGCAGCTCCGGACAGGTTTCTACTTCCAACTACGAGCAGTACTTC.

This chain links TRBV6-5 with TRBJ2-7, with 10 bases matching TRBD2. CDR1 is MNHEY and CDR2 is SVGAGI in the germline V gene. Unmatched junction bases numbered 10, after V lost 8 bases and J lost 6 bases. The CDR3 covers 14 residues. The CDR3 is CASGTPSGRLEQYF. CDR3 in DNA: TGTGCCAGCGGGACGCCTAGCGGGAGACTCGAGCAGTACTTC.

The chain joins TRBV7-6 to TRBJ2-7, with a weak D call TRBD2 (6 bases). V gave up 2 bases and J gave up 2 bases, with 10 bases separating them. The germline gives CDR1 SGHVS, CDR2 FNYEAQ. CDR3 size: 14 residues. CDR3 loop: CASSLRGSAYEQYF. CDR3 in DNA: TGTGCCAGCAGCTTACGGGGGAGCGCCTACGAGCAGTACTTC.

V gene TRBV5-4 combines with J gene TRBJ2-7, with 7 positions matching TRBD1. The germline V gene encodes CDR1 SGHNT and CDR2 YYREEE (reference sequence). The J segment lost 5 bases and the V segment lost 4 bases, leaving 12 bases of the junction unmatched. The length of the CDR3 is 15 residues. The DNA for the CDR3 is TGTGCCAGCAGCCGTTCGACAGGGTCCCATCACGAGCAGTACTTC. Its protein is CASSRSTGSHHEQYF.

On this clone: This specimen includes other DNA sequences encoding the same CDR3. As DNA, the CDR3 is TGCGCCAGCAGCTTGGAAGGACTAGATTTGGATGAGCAGTTCTTC. The encoded protein is CASSLEGLDLDEQFF. This chain uses TRBV5-1 with TRBJ2-1, with TRBD2 matching 7 bases. Germline CDR1 is SGHRS and CDR2 is YFSETQ. The trim removed 0 bases at V and 8 bases at J, leaving 8 bases unmatched. The CDR3 totals 15 residues.

The chain employs TRBV7-9 and TRBJ2-7; 14 bases line up with TRBD2. V lost 5 bases to trimming and J lost 0 bases; unmatched junction nucleotides: 12. CDR3 size: 19 residues. Germline-derived CDR1 and CDR2 are SEHNR and FQNEAQ (reference sequence). CDR3 DNA: TGTGCCAGCAGCCCCCGTGCCGGACTAGCGGGAGGCTTCTCCTACGAGCAGTACTTC. This gives the protein CASSPRAGLAGGFSYEQYF.

This clone appeared once. CDR3 coding DNA: TGTGCCAGCAGGGAGTCGGCAGGGTACACCGGGGAGCTGTTTTTT. This translates into CASRESAGYTGELFF. This sequence joins TRBV7-8 and TRBJ2-2; D may be TRBD1 (5 bases). The V gene lost 6 bases and the J gene lost 3 bases, with 14 bases spanning the gap. CDR3 length equals 15 residues. Germline CDR1 SGHVS, CDR2 FQNEAQ.

The CDR3 coding sequence is TGTGCCAGCAGTGGGTTCACGGGGAACGGGGAGCTGTTTTTT. It is translated as CASSGFTGNGELFF. This chain uses TRBV6-5 with TRBJ2-2; perhaps TRBD2 as D (5 bases). Germline V gene data show CDR1 as MNHEY and CDR2 as SVGAGI. Trimming removed 5 bases at V and 7 bases at J, with 14 bases between. There are 14 residues in the CDR3.

The chain combines TRBV19 with TRBJ1-1; maybe TRBD1 (5 bases). CDR1 and CDR2 (germline): LNHDA, SQIVND (reference sequence). Trimming left V 3 bases short and J 12 bases short, with 11 bases between. The CDR3 spans 11 residues. This CDR3 reads CASSISGITFF. The CDR3 DNA sequence: TGTGCCAGTAGTATCTCAGGGATAACTTTCTTT.

The J gene is TRBJ2-3, the V gene TRBV19; no definite D call. Looked up from germline, CDR1 is LNHDA and CDR2 is SQIVND (reference sequence). CDR3 size: 13 residues. V was cut by 1 base and J by 2 bases, with 4 bases left in between. The CDR3 here is CASSIGITDTQYF. CDR3 sequence (DNA): TGTGCCAGTAGTATAGGTATCACAGATACGCAGTATTTT. Variable domain in full (rest from reference TRBV19 and TRBJ2-3): DGGITQSPKYLFRKEGQNVTLSCEQNLNHDAMYWYRQDPGQGLRLIYYSQIVNDFQKGDIAEGYSVSREKKESFPLTVTSAQKNPTAFYLCASSIGITDTQYFGPGTRLTVL.